These 22 T cell receptor beta chains originate from one sample sequenced in a study of blood T cell repertoires in COVID-19. Assay: immunoSEQ multiplex PCR; the TCRdb copy retains only in-frame clones and omits some. The sample comprises about 130,000 clones, approximately 77% of which are singletons, and around a fifth rests with the top ten. The sample consisted of peripheral blood. The receptors shown here come from a man older than 75 with acute or convalescent COVID-19.

The genes are TRBV28 and TRBJ1-5; D is uncertain. CDR3 length: 13 amino acids. Germline CDR1 MDHEN, CDR2 SYDVKM. V was shortened by 2 bases and J by 1 base, with 3 bases between the two germline ends. The CDR3 nucleotides read TGTGCCAGCAGTTTACAGAGCAATCAGCCCCAGCATTTT. Amino acids: CASSLQSNQPQHF.

The chain recombines TRBV5-1 with TRBJ2-5, with a weak D call TRBD1 (7 bases). CDR1 and CDR2 from the germline V gene are SGHRS and YFSETQ. The CDR3 has 14 amino acids. Trimming removed 5 bases at V and 5 bases at J, with 16 bases between. As DNA, the CDR3 is TGCGCCAGCAGTTACAGGGGACTCACGGAGACCCAGTACTTC. It specifies CASSYRGLTETQYF.

V gene TRBV19 combines with J gene TRBJ1-2; 7 nucleotides line up with TRBD1. The germline CDR1 and CDR2 sequences are LNHDA and SQIVND (reference sequence). This CDR3 spans 15 amino acids. Trimming took 11 bases from V and 2 from J; bases not matched to a gene: 14. This CDR3 reads CASQRGRGTNYGYTF. DNA of the CDR3: TGTGCCTCCCAGAGGGGGCGTGGCACGAACTATGGCTACACCTTC. Together with reference TRBV19 and TRBJ1-2, the CDR3 gives the full variable domain: DGGITQSPKYLFRKEGQNVTLSCEQNLNHDAMYWYRQDPGQGLRLIYYSQIVNDFQKGDIAEGYSVSREKKESFPLTVTSAQKNPTAFYLCASQRGRGTNYGYTFGSGTRLTVV.

The CDR3, as DNA: TGTGCCAGCAGCGGTCAGGGGGTTGGAAAGACCCAGTACTTC. As protein: CASSGQGVGKTQYF. This sequence joins TRBV3-1 (or the pseudogene TRBV3-2) and TRBJ2-5, with 7 bases lining up with TRBD1. The V gene's germline CDR1 is LGHDT and CDR2 YNNKEL (reference sequence). This CDR3 is built from 14 residues. Germline trimming cut 5 bases from V and 6 bases from J; bases unmatched to any gene: 9.

This chain joins TRBV18 and TRBJ1-4; no clear D. Trimming took 3 bases from V and 14 from J, leaving 16 bases between them. The CDR3 is 13 amino acids. The germline V gene has CDR1 KGHSH and CDR2 LQKENI. CDR3 nucleotides: TGTGCCAGCTCACCGGTCGATCAGTCGGGGCTGTTTTTT. This encodes CASSPVDQSGLFF.

The genes are TRBV6-2 or TRBV6-3 and TRBJ2-1; 7 positions match TRBD1. CDR1 MNHEY and CDR2 SVGEGT come from the germline V gene. The CDR3 contains 15 residues. The trim removed 5 bases at V and 7 bases at J, leaving 11 bases unmatched. The CDR3 here is CASSPRQGWVNEQFF. The DNA for the CDR3 is TGTGCCAGCAGTCCCCGACAGGGTTGGGTAAATGAGCAGTTCTTC.

V usage is TRBV11-2 and J usage is TRBJ2-1, with D possibly TRBD2 on 6 matching bases. Germline V CDR1 and CDR2: SGHAT, FQNNGV. V was clipped by 3 bases and J by 3 bases, with 12 bases between them. The CDR3 is made up of 15 amino acids. The CDR3: CASSLEGTNYNEQFF. The CDR3 region has the DNA TGTGCCAGCAGCTTGGAGGGGACGAACTACAATGAGCAGTTCTTC.

The chain couples TRBV2 to TRBJ2-3, with TRBD2 as a possible D gene (6 bases). The CDR3 totals 15 residues. Germline CDR1 SNHLY, CDR2 FYNNEI. Trimming cost V 2 bases and J 0 bases, with 9 bases left between them. The CDR3 is CASSERRGSTDTQYF. DNA for the CDR3: TGTGCCAGCAGTGAAAGGCGGGGAAGCACAGATACGCAGTATTTT.

This sequence joins TRBV5-1 and TRBJ1-1; maybe TRBD1 (5 bases). V shed 5 bases and J shed 1 base, with 9 bases lying between them. CDR3 length equals 13 residues. CDR1 SGHRS and CDR2 YFSETQ come from the germline V gene. Here the CDR3 DNA reads TGCGCCAGCAGACAGGAAAAGAACACTGAAGCTTTCTTT. Encoded protein: CASRQEKNTEAFF. The full variable domain, completed using reference TRBV5-1 and TRBJ1-1, is KAGVTQTPRYLIKTRGQQVTLSCSPISGHRSVSWYQQTPGQGLQFLFEYFSETQRNKGNFPGRFSGRQFSNSRSEMNVSTLELGDSALYLCASRQEKNTEAFFGQGTRLTVV.

This clone was detected once. The chain couples TRBV28 to TRBJ2-5; 9 nucleotides line up with TRBD1. Germline CDR1 and CDR2: MDHEN and SYDVKM. Losses at the gene ends were 5 bases for V and 8 bases for J; bases not matched to a gene: 6. The CDR3 is 13 residues long. The CDR3 nucleotides read TGTGCCAGCAGTGCCGGGACAGGGATCACCCAGTACTTC. Its protein is CASSAGTGITQYF. Combining the CDR3 with reference TRBV28 and TRBJ2-5 gives the whole variable domain DVKVTQSSRYLVKRTGEKVFLECVQDMDHENMFWYRQDPGLGLRLIYFSYDVKMKEKGDIPEGYSVSREKKERFSLILESASTNQTSMYLCASSAGTGITQYFGPGTRLLVL.

This clone was picked up a small number of times. Other DNA sequences in the sample encode the same CDR3. The chain joins TRBV3-1 (or the pseudogene TRBV3-2) to TRBJ2-3; TRBD2 matches 10 bases. V was pared by 0 bases and J by 1 base, with 1 base of the junction left unmatched. Per germline, CDR1 LGHDT and CDR2 YNNKEL (reference sequence). The CDR3 has 16 amino acids. The chain's CDR3 is CASSQDTSGGTDTQYF. CDR3 in DNA: TGTGCCAGCAGCCAAGATACTAGCGGGGGCACAGATACGCAGTATTTT.

The chain links TRBV18 to TRBJ2-7; D perhaps matches TRBD1 (5 bases). Germline V lookup: CDR1 KGHSH, CDR2 LQKENI. The V end was cut by 5 bases, the J end by 3 bases, with 8 bases between. The CDR3 contains 12 residues. CDR3 amino acids: CASSSTVYEQYF. CDR3 nucleotide sequence: TGTGCCAGCTCATCGACAGTCTACGAGCAGTACTTC.

This rearrangement joins TRBV3-1 (or the pseudogene TRBV3-2) to TRBJ2-3; TRBD1 agrees at 11 bases. The CDR3 runs to 15 residues. CDR1 and CDR2 from the germline V gene are LGHDT and YNNKEL (reference sequence). Losses at the gene ends were 6 bases for V and 9 bases for J; bases not matched to a gene: 11. CDR3 nucleotides: TGTGCCAGCAGTACCGGGACAGGGGGTCTAATGACGCAGTATTTT. Its translation: CASSTGTGGLMTQYF.

This chain uses TRBV24-1 with TRBJ1-2; 9 bases line up with TRBD1. This CDR3 contains 15 residues. Germline CDR1 KGHDR, CDR2 SFDVKD. V was pared by 2 bases and J by 8 bases, with 8 bases of the junction left unmatched. The CDR3 coding sequence is TGTGCCACCAGTGATTCACGGACAGGGGCGAGAGGCTACACCTTC. It yields the protein CATSDSRTGARGYTF.

This clone was seen a few times. V usage is TRBV14 and J usage is TRBJ1-2, with 9 bases lining up with TRBD1. J was trimmed by 5 bases and V by 3 bases; bases with no gene match: 4. CDR1 and CDR2 from the germline V gene are SGHDN and FVKESK. The CDR3 spans 14 residues. The DNA for the CDR3 is TGTGCCAGCAGCCAGGGGACAGGGAGGTATGGCTACACCTTC. Translating it yields CASSQGTGRYGYTF.

The chain recombines TRBV6-2 or TRBV6-3 with TRBJ2-1; TRBD2 aligns across 11 bases. CDR1 is MNHEY and CDR2 is SVGEGT in the germline V gene. The CDR3 has 16 amino acids. Unmatched junction bases numbered 11, after V lost 4 bases and J lost 9 bases. CDR3 in amino acids: CASSSHSGGAQREQFF. The CDR3 DNA sequence: TGTGCCAGCAGTTCGCATAGCGGGGGGGCCCAACGTGAGCAGTTCTTC.

The count of this clone is one. This rearrangement joins TRBV3-1 (or the pseudogene TRBV3-2) to TRBJ1-5, with 8 bases identical to TRBD1. The CDR3 covers 15 residues. Looked up from germline, CDR1 is LGHDT and CDR2 is YNNKEL (reference sequence). J lost 4 bases, V lost 6 bases, and 8 bases had no gene match. CDR3 sequence reads: CASSPTGVWNQPQHF. The CDR3 DNA sequence: TGTGCCAGCAGTCCGACAGGGGTATGGAATCAGCCCCAGCATTTT.

This clone was detected once. The rearrangement links TRBV2 to TRBJ2-3, with 7 bases identical to TRBD2. Germline lookup yields CDR1 SNHLY and CDR2 FYNNEI. The trim removed 7 bases at V and 2 bases at J, leaving 6 bases unmatched. The CDR3 sequence is 14 residues long. The CDR3 loop reads CASKRLASTDTQYF. The CDR3 DNA is TGTGCCAGCAAGCGACTAGCCTCCACAGATACGCAGTATTTT.

The count of this clone is one. The chain joins TRBV19 to TRBJ2-6, with 8 bases identical to TRBD1. CDR3 length: 19 amino acids. Unmatched junction bases numbered 10, after V lost 3 bases and J lost 0 bases. CDR1 is LNHDA and CDR2 is SQIVND in the germline V gene (reference sequence). The CDR3: CASSIDRGVFSSGANVLTF. CDR3 DNA: TGTGCCAGTAGTATCGACAGGGGTGTATTTTCCTCTGGGGCCAACGTCCTGACTTTC.

The V call is TRBV7-2, the J call TRBJ2-1; 8 positions agree with TRBD1. The CDR3 runs 13 residues. Per the germline V gene, CDR1 is SGHTA and CDR2 is FQGNSA. Losses at the gene ends were 4 bases for V and 9 bases for J; bases not matched to a gene: 5. Here the CDR3 reads CASSSDRVSEQFF. The CDR3 nucleotides read TGTGCCAGCAGCTCGGACAGGGTCAGTGAGCAGTTCTTC.

This clone has a handful of counts. The genes are TRBV6-6 and TRBJ2-7, with 10 bases lining up with TRBD1. CDR3 size: 15 residues. CDR1 is MNHNY and CDR2 is SVGAGI in the germline V gene (reference sequence). Trimming removed 5 bases from V and 2 bases from J; junction bases left unmatched: 6. The CDR3 loop reads CASSPRQGAAYEQYF. DNA for the CDR3: TGTGCCAGCAGTCCAAGACAGGGGGCAGCCTACGAGCAGTACTTC.

The rearrangement uses TRBV2 and TRBJ2-2; 10 bases line up with TRBD1. Germline assignment: CDR1 SNHLY and CDR2 FYNNEI. The CDR3 is 14 amino acids. J lost 5 bases, V lost 6 bases, and 3 bases had no gene match. CDR3 bases: TGTGCCAGCAGACGACAGGGGGCGACCGGGGAGCTGTTTTTT. Its protein product is CASRRQGATGELFF.